This T cell receptor (beta chain) was sequenced during a study of T cells in Graves' hyperthyroidism and ophthalmopathy (dated by TCRdb to between 2018 and 2020). Study-wide context: Peripheral blood samples were taken at the time of initial diagnosis, prior to any treatment. The study also compared thyroid tissue and blood T-cell repertoires from five or six Graves' hyperthyroidism patients. For training and testing, the 80 to 100 patients in the discovery cohort were randomly divided in a 7:3 ratio. TCR V-J signatures able to tell the groups apart were searched for in a discovery cohort of 95 to 100 patients, of whom roughly 42 had Graves' ophthalmopathy and 57 had stable Graves' hyperthyroidism. The paper reports TCR Vbeta CDR3 sequencing of 140 or so peripheral blood samples: over 40 ophthalmopathy, approximately 74 hyperthyroidism and around 17 progressor patients. After blood sampling, hyperthyroidism patients were treated with methimazole at a starting dose of 30 mg daily, and ophthalmopathy patients were treated with high-dose intravenous methylprednisolone. Whether ophthalmopathy could be predicted prospectively was tested in an independent validation cohort made up of under 20 hyperthyroidism patients plus 17 patients who later progressed to ophthalmopathy.

The TCR beta CDR3 regions were amplified from RNA transcripts. The first round of RT-PCR for the TCR CDR3 was performed with the HTBI primer set and the Qiagen OneStep RT-PCR kit. Libraries were constructed in a second round of multiplex PCR, after which size selection and purification were performed. Paired-end sequencing of the libraries was performed with 100 bp reads on an Illumina HiSeq2000. As for the authors' bioinformatics: SOAPnuke was used to process the raw data, removing reads that contained adapters or uncalled bases, had a mean Phred below 15, or lacked an exact match to the constant primer or identifier. High-quality paired reads were merged using COPE v1.2.5, and each unique nucleotide sequence was defined as a clonotype. Clonotypes were aligned to IMGT TRBV, TRBD and TRBJ reference segments using MiTCR v1.1. The analysis was restricted to V-J combinations with a frequency above 0.0001, which together covered roughly 99% of the repertoires. The TCS score was defined as F50 (clonal expansion) divided by E x V (chaos), with BLOSUM62-based TCRdist calculated between CDR3 peptides within each V-J. Welch's t-statistics and random forest reduced 500 to 650 V-J features to 13, which were used in a naive Bayes classifier (R e1071). The similarity between thyroid and blood repertoires was quantified using the Morisita-Horn index. Through fastp at Q25 and MiXCR, TCRdb rebuilt clones from the public reads, retaining in-frame beta chains. Rows are combined by CDR3 protein, so each entry shows the most common genes and DNA. It is TCRdb's table, rather than the study itself, that gives the V and J calls and clone size. The sample contains approximately 610,000 distinct CDR3 sequences, roughly 14% of them found a single time. Approximately 4.3% of the sample is taken by the ten largest.

This clonotype was seen only a few times. It lacks a known antigen. Per-base quality was not reported, and no clone a single base away is much larger than it. V and J are truncated by 6 bases and 5 bases respectively, leaving an intervening sequence of 10 bases. Reading the germline V gene (reference sequence) gives CDR1 WNHNN and CDR2 SYGVQD. The CDR3 contains 13 residues, cysteine and phenylalanine counted. This entry keeps only the CDR3 DNA: 39 bases, framed from base 1. General conclusions and limits of the study: In validation, the model predicted progression to ophthalmopathy a median of about 6 months before onset, with approximately 68% sensitivity and 72.22% specificity. Most expanded thyroid clonotypes (frequency above 0.001) were also detected in blood, suggesting blood repertoires may reflect thyroid immune responses. Sample size was not statistically predetermined, and blinding of investigators to group allocation was not performed. Ophthalmopathy was separated from stable hyperthyroidism by a 13 V-J signature model, with around 90% sensitivity and roughly 81% specificity obtained in cross-validation and 80%/75% obtained in testing.

Ophthalmopathy patients had moderately to severely active disease, Clinical Activity Score of at least 3, NOSPECS grade of at least 4, and duration under 3 months. Exclusion was applied to patients with uncontrolled infections, other autoimmune diseases, pregnancy or lactation. Diagnoses relied on clinical symptoms, serum thyroxine and TRAb, thyroid ultrasound and orbital computed tomography. PBMCs were isolated from about 9.2 ml of fresh peripheral blood by Ficoll-Paque density gradient centrifugation. Trizol reagent was used to extract total RNA, and RNA quality was then checked on an Agilent 2100 Bioanalyzer.

This sequence uses TRBV10-1 and TRBJ2-2; 6 matching bases give a weak D call of TRBD2. The sample taken for sequencing was blood. This sequence was found in a woman in her thirties or forties with Graves' ophthalmopathy. The DNA reads as follows: TGCGCCAGCAGCGGACTATCAACCGGGGAGCTGTTTTTT. Its coded protein is CASSGLSTGELFF.